This TCR beta chain was identified in a study of T cells in Graves' hyperthyroidism and ophthalmopathy (dated by TCRdb to about 2019). With respect to the entire study: Peripheral blood samples were taken at the time of initial diagnosis, prior to any treatment. In roughly six Graves' hyperthyroidism patients, the study also compared T-cell repertoires from thyroid tissue with T-cell repertoires from blood. Prospective prediction of ophthalmopathy was tested in an independent validation cohort consisting of fewer than 20 hyperthyroidism patients and 17 patients who later progressed to ophthalmopathy. To identify TCR V-J signatures that set the groups apart, the researchers used a discovery cohort of approximately 98 patients, made up of under 45 with Graves' ophthalmopathy and 57 with stable Graves' hyperthyroidism. After blood sampling, hyperthyroidism patients were treated with methimazole at a starting dose of 30 mg daily, and ophthalmopathy patients were treated with high-dose intravenous methylprednisolone. The 100 or so discovery patients were randomly split 7:3 into training and test sets. The paper describes TCR Vbeta CDR3 sequencing of around 140 peripheral blood samples, made up of about 41 ophthalmopathy patients, approximately 76 hyperthyroidism patients and 17 progressor patients.

With regard to this clonotype: Its antigen target is currently unknown. Base-call qualities are not available, and no considerably larger clone is one nucleotide away.

On the study overall, not on this receptor specifically: Most expanded thyroid clonotypes (frequency above 0.001) were also found in blood, which suggests that blood repertoires may mirror thyroid immune responses. No statistical method was used to fix the sample size in advance, and group allocation was not hidden from the investigators. In validation, progression to ophthalmopathy was predicted by the model with 70% to 71% sensitivity and 72% to 85% specificity, a median of about 6.4 months before onset. Ophthalmopathy was separated from stable hyperthyroidism by a 13 V-J signature model, with approximately 86% sensitivity and about 81% specificity obtained in cross-validation and 80%/75% obtained in testing.

Amplification of TCR beta CDR3 regions was carried out from RNA transcripts. The TCR CDR3 was subjected to a first round of RT-PCR using the HTBI primer set and the Qiagen OneStep RT-PCR kit. Libraries were constructed in a second round of multiplex PCR, after which size selection and purification were performed. Sequencing of the libraries was done on an Illumina HiSeq2000 using paired-end 100 bp reads. Per the authors' processing: SOAPnuke was used to process the raw data, removing reads that contained adapters or uncalled bases, had a mean Phred below 15, or lacked an exact match to the constant primer or identifier. High-quality paired reads were merged using COPE v1.2.5, and each unique nucleotide sequence was defined as a clonotype. Clonotypes were aligned to IMGT TRBV, TRBD and TRBJ reference segments using MiTCR v1.1. The analysis included only V-J combinations with a frequency above 0.0001, which together covered approximately 99% of the repertoires. The TCS score was defined as the ratio of F50 (clonal expansion) to E x V (chaos), calculated using BLOSUM62-based TCRdist between CDR3 peptides within each V-J. Welch's t-statistics and random forest reduced just over 500 V-J features to 10 to 15, which were used in a naive Bayes classifier (R e1071). TCRdb reran the public reads through fastp at Q25 and MiXCR, keeping productive beta chains. Each entry merges the rows of one CDR3 protein and shows their most common DNA and genes. The V and J calls follow TCRdb's processing rather than the paper's. The table for this sample lists 350,000 to 500,000 distinct CDR3 sequences; roughly an eighth of them were counted only once. The top ten clonotypes cover approximately 5.3% of the sample.

A patient counted as having stable Graves' hyperthyroidism if no progression to ophthalmopathy occurred over 18 months of follow-up. The hyperthyroidism patients were between 18 and 65 years old and newly diagnosed, with a disease duration of less than 2 months. Any patient with an uncontrolled infection, another autoimmune disease, pregnancy or lactation was excluded. Diagnoses were established on the basis of clinical symptoms, serum thyroxine and TRAb, thyroid ultrasound, and orbital computed tomography. PBMCs were isolated from 7.5 to 10 ml of fresh peripheral blood by Ficoll-Paque density gradient centrifugation. Trizol reagent was used to extract total RNA, and RNA quality was then checked on an Agilent 2100 Bioanalyzer. The germline V end is reduced by 3 bases and the J end by 2 bases; junction bases left unmatched: 4. The germline V gene encodes CDR1 SGDLS and CDR2 YYNGEE. The CDR3 measures 15 amino acids from cysteine to phenylalanine. Only CDR3 DNA remains: 45 bases, in frame from the first base.

The chain couples TRBV9 to TRBJ2-7; a stretch of 11 junction bases matches TRBD1. The TCR was taken from a woman aged 18-29 years with Graves' hyperthyroidism. The specimen was blood. The DNA is as follows: TGTGCCAGCAGCGGAACGGGACAGGGGGCCTACGAGCAGTACTTC. Its protein reads: CASSGTGQGAYEQYF.